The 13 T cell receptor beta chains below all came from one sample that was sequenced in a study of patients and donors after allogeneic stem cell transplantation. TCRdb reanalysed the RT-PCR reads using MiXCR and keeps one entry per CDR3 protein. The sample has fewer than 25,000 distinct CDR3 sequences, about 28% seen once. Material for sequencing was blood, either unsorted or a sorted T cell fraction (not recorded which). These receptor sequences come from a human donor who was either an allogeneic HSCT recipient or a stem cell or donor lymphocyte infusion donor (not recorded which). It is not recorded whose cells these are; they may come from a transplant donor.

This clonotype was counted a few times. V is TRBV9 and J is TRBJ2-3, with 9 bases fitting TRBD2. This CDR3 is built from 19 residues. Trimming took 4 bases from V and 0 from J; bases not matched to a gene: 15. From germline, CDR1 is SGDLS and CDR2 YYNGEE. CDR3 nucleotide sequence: TGTGCCAGCAGCCTTAGCTTTAGCGGGGGCCCCTTTAGCACAGATACGCAGTATTTT. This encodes CASSLSFSGGPFSTDTQYF.

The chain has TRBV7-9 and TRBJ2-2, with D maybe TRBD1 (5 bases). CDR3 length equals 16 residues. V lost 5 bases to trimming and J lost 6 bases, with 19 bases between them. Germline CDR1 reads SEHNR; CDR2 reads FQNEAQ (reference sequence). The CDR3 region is CASSLFGTGYAGELFF. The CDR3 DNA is TGTGCCAGCAGCCTTTTTGGAACAGGCTACGCCGGGGAGCTGTTTTTT.

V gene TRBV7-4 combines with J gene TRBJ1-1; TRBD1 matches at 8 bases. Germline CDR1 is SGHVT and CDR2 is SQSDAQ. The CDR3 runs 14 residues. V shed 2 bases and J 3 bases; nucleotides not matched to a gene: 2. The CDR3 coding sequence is TGTGCCAGCAGCTTAAGGACAGGGTACACTGAAGCTTTCTTT. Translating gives CASSLRTGYTEAFF.

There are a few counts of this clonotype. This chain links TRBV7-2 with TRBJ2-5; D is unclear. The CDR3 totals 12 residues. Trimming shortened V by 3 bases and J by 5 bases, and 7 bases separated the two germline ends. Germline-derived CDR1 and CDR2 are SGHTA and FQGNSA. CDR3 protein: CASSFQTETQYF. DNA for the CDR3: TGTGCCAGCAGCTTTCAAACGGAGACCCAGTACTTC.

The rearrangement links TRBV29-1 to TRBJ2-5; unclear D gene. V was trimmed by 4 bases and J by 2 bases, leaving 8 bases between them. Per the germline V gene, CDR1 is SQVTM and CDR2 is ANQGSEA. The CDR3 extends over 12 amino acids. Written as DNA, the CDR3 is TGCAGCGTTGCGCTTACTCAAGAGACCCAGTACTTC. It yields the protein CSVALTQETQYF.

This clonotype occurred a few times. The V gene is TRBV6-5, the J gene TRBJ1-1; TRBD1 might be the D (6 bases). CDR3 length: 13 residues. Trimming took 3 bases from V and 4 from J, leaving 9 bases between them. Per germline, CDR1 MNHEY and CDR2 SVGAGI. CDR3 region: CASSYTGRTEAFF. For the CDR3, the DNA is TGTGCCAGCAGTTATACAGGGCGCACTGAAGCTTTCTTT.

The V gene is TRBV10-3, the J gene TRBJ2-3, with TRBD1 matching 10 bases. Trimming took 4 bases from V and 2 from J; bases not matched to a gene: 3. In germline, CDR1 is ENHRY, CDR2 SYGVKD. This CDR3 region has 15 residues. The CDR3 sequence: CAISADRGYTDTQYF. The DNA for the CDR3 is TGTGCCATCAGTGCGGACAGGGGGTACACAGATACGCAGTATTTT.

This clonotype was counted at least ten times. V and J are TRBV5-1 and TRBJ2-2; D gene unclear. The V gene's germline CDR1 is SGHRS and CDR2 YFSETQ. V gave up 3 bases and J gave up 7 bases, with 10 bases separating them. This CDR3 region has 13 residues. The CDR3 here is CASSSWTDGELFF. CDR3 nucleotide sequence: TGCGCCAGCAGCTCTTGGACGGACGGGGAGCTGTTTTTT. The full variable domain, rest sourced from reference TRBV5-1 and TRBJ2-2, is KAGVTQTPRYLIKTRGQQVTLSCSPISGHRSVSWYQQTPGQGLQFLFEYFSETQRNKGNFPGRFSGRQFSNSRSEMNVSTLELGDSALYLCASSSWTDGELFFGEGSRLTVL.

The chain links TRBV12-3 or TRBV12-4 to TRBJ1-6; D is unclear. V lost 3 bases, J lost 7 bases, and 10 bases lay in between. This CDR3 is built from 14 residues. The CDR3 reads CASSLAVGNSPLHF. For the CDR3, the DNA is TGTGCCAGCAGTTTGGCCGTCGGGAATTCACCCCTCCACTTT.

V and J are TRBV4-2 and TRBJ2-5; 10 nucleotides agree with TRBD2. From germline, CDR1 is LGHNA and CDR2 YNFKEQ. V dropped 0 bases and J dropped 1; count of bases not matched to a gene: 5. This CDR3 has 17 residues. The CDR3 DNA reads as TGTGCCAGCAGCCAAGACCCTCTAGCGGGGGTCCAAGAGACCCAGTACTTC. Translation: CASSQDPLAGVQETQYF.

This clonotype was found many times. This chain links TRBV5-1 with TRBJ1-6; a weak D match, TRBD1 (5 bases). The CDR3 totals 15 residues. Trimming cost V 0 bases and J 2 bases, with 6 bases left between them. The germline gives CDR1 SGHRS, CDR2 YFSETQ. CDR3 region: CASSLGTPYNSPLHF. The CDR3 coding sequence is TGCGCCAGCAGCTTGGGGACACCCTATAATTCACCCCTCCACTTT.

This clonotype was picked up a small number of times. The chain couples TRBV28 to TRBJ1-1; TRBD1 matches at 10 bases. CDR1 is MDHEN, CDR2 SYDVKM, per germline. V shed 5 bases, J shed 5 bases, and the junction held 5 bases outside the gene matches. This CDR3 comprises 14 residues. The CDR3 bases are TGTGCCAGCAGTCCGACAGGGGGCGGGACTGAAGCTTTCTTT. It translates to CASSPTGGGTEAFF.

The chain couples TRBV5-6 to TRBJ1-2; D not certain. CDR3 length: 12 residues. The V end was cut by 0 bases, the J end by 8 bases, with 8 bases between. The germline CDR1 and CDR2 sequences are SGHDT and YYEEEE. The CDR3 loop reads CASSLGFLGYTF. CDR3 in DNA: TGTGCCAGCAGCTTGGGATTCTTGGGCTACACCTTC.